This TCR beta chain derives from a study of CD8 T cells in Susac syndrome. The V gene's germline CDR1 is LNHNV and CDR2 YYDKDF (reference sequence). Trimming removed 3 bases at V and 9 bases at J, with 12 bases between. This CDR3 has 14 residues. Bulk CD8+ and CD4+ cells came from magnetic negative isolation; CD8+ TEMRA by FACS. Reverse transcription used roughly 0.5 to 1 ug RNA and random hexamers. Multiplex PCR with immunoSEQ amplified the TCR beta CDR3 across 54 Vbeta and 13 Jbeta. TCRdb reprocessed the immunoSEQ multiplex PCR reads with MiXCR, giving one entry per CDR3 protein. Altogether about 150,000 distinct CDR3 sequences are present, 95% to 96% being singletons, with the ten largest covering under 0.15%.

This TCR was sampled from a human donor with multiple sclerosis. This sequence joins TRBV15 and TRBJ1-6, with D possibly being TRBD1 (5 bases). The material sequenced was CD8+ T cells from PBMCs. The CDR3: CATSSRDPISPLHF. In DNA form, the CDR3 reads TGTGCCACCAGCAGTAGGGACCCTATTTCACCCCTCCACTTT.